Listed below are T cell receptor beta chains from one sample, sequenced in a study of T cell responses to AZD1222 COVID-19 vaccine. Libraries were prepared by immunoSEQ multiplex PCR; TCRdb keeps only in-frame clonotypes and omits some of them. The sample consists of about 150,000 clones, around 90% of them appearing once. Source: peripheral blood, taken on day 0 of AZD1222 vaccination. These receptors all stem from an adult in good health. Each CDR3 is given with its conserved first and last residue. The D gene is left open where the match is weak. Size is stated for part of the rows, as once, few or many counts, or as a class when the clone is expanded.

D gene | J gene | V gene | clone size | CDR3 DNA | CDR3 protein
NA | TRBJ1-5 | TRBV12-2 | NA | TGTGCAAGTCGCTTAATGGGGAGGGTAGGGGGCAATCAGCCCCAGCATTTT | CASRLMGRVGGNQPQHF
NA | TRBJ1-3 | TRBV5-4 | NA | TGTGCCAGCAGCTTGGGAGGGGTCGGCTCTGGAAACACCATATATTTT | CASSLGGVGSGNTIYF
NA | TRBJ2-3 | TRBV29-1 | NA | TGCAGCGTTGAAAATGGCAACACAGATACGCAGTATTTT | CSVENGNTDTQYF
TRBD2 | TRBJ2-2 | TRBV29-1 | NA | TGCAGCGTTGGGGAGGGAACTAGCGGGAGGGCTCGGACCGGGGAGCTGTTTTTT | CSVGEGTSGRARTGELFF
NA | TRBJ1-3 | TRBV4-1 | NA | TGCGCCAGCAGCCTAAGGGCCGACAGTTCCTCTGGAAACACCATATATTTT | CASSLRADSSSGNTIYF
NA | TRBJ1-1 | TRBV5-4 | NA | TGTGCCAGCAGCTTGGGGCCGCGGGGCGCTGAAGCTTTCTTT | CASSLGPRGAEAFF
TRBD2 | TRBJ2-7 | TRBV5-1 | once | TGCGCCAGCAGCCAAAGACTAGCGGGAGACGAGCAGTACTTC | CASSQRLAGDEQYF
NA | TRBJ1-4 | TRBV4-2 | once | TGTGCCAGCAGCCAAGTAGGGGGGGTTGGTAATGAAAAACTGTTTTTT | CASSQVGGVGNEKLFF
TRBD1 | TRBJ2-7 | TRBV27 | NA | TGTGCCAGCAGCTTAATAGGGACAGGGAACTACGAGCAGTACTTC | CASSLIGTGNYEQYF
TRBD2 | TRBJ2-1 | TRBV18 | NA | TGTGCCAGCTCACCACCGGGACTAGCGGGAGTGGGTGAGCAGTTCTTC | CASSPPGLAGVGEQFF
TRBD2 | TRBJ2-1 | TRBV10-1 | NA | TGCGCCAGCAGTGACCTTAGCGGGAGGGCCCTCTACAATGAGCAGTTCTTC | CASSDLSGRALYNEQFF
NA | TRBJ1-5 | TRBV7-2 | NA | TGTGCCAGCAGCGACGGGGCTTATAGCAATCAGCCCCAGCATTTT | CASSDGAYSNQPQHF
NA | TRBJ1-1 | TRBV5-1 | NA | TGCGCCAGCAGCCCCAGCCCAGGGAGGGACACTGAAGCTTTCTTT | CASSPSPGRDTEAFF
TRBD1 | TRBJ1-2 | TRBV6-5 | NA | TGTGCCAGCAGTTTTAACAGGGGGAGGGGCTACACCTTC | CASSFNRGRGYTF
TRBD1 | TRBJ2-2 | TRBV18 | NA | TGTGCCAGCTCACCTGACAGGGGAGGCACCGGGGAGCTGTTTTTT | CASSPDRGGTGELFF
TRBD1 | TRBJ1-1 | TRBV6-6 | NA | TGTGCCAGCAGTTTGGACAGGGGCGGAACTGAAGCTTTCTTT | CASSLDRGGTEAFF
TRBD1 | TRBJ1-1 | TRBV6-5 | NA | TGTGCCAGCAGCGCGGGACAGGTCACTGAAGCTTTCTTT | CASSAGQVTEAFF
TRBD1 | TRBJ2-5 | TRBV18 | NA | TGTGCCAGCTCACTTGGACAGGCGATCCAAGAGACCCAGTACTTC | CASSLGQAIQETQYF
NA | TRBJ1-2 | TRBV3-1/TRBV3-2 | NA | TGTGCCAGCAGCCAAAGGGGGGTGCGTGGCTACACCTTC | CASSQRGVRGYTF
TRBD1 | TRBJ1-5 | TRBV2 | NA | TGTGCCAGCAGTGAATATATGGGACAGGGGGTTTATCAGCCCCAGCATTTT | CASSEYMGQGVYQPQHF
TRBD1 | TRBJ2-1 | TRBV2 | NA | TGTGCCAGCAGTCCCACGCCGGGGACAGCCTCCTACAATGAGCAGTTCTTC | CASSPTPGTASYNEQFF
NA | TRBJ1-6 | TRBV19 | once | TGTGCCAGTAGTATAGCGGACTCACCCCTCCACTTT | CASSIADSPLHF
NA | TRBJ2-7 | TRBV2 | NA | TGTGCCAGCGGGGGTAGACAGGCCTCCGAGCAGTACTTC | CASGGRQASEQYF
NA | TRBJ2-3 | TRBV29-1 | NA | TGCAGCGGGCGGGGGCAGTCGTGGGATACGCAGTATTTT | CSGRGQSWDTQYF
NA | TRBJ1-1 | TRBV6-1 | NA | TGTGCCAGCAGTGAATGGCGGGGTGTCACTGAAGCTTTCTTT | CASSEWRGVTEAFF
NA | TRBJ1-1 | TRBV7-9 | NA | TGTGCCAGCAGCTTAGAAGGGAACACTGAAGCTTTCTTT | CASSLEGNTEAFF
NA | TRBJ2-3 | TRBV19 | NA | TGTGCCAGTAGTACGTCAGGGAGGAATACGCAGTATTTT | CASSTSGRNTQYF
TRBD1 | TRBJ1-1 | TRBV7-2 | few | TGTGCCAGCAGCTCAAAAAACAGGGGGTTGAGCACTGAAGCTTTCTTT | CASSSKNRGLSTEAFF
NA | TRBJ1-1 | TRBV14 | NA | TGTGCCAGCAGCCTCCAGGGAGGGACTGAAGCTTTCTTT | CASSLQGGTEAFF
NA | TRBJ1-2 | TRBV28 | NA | TGTGCCAGCAGTCCGGCCTTGACCTTTAACTATGGCTACACCTTC | CASSPALTFNYGYTF
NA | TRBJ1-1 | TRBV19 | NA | TGTGCCAGTAGTTCAGGGCAGAACACTGAAGCTTTCTTT | CASSSGQNTEAFF
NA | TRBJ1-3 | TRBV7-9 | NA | TGTGCCAGCAGCTTAAGAAGGGGCTCTGGAAACACCATATATTTT | CASSLRRGSGNTIYF
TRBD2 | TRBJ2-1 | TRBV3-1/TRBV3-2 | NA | TGTGCCAGCAGCGATTGGACTAGCGGGAGGTACAATGAGCAGTTCTTC | CASSDWTSGRYNEQFF
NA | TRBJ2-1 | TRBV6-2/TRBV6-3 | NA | TGTGCCAGCAGTTACAGGGACTCTTTGTCGGATGAGCAGTTCTTC | CASSYRDSLSDEQFF
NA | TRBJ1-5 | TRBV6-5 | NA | TGTGCCAGCGGGAGGAATCAGCCCCAGCATTTT | CASGRNQPQHF
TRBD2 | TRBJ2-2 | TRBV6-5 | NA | TGTGCCAGCAGTTACGGGGCGGGAGGGGACACCGGGGAGCTGTTTTTT | CASSYGAGGDTGELFF
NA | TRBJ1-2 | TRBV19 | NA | TGTGCCAGTAGTCCGAACAGCCTCTATGGCTACACCTTC | CASSPNSLYGYTF
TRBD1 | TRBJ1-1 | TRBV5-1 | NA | TGCGCCAGCAGCTCGCAGGGGGCTTACACTGAAGCTTTCTTT | CASSSQGAYTEAFF
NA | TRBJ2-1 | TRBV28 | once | TGTGCCAGCAGTTCCCCTGGGAGGGGGTACAATGAGCAGTTCTTC | CASSSPGRGYNEQFF
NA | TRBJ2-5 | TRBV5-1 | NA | TGCGCCAGCAGCTTGGGTGGCAGGGCGCGGGAGACCCAGTACTTC | CASSLGGRARETQYF
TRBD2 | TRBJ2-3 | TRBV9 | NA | TGTGCCAGCAGCGGACTAGCGCCCACAGATACGCAGTATTTT | CASSGLAPTDTQYF
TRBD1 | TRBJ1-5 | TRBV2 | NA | TGTGCCAGCACCCAGGGGGGCTATAGCAATCAGCCCCAGCATTTT | CASTQGGYSNQPQHF